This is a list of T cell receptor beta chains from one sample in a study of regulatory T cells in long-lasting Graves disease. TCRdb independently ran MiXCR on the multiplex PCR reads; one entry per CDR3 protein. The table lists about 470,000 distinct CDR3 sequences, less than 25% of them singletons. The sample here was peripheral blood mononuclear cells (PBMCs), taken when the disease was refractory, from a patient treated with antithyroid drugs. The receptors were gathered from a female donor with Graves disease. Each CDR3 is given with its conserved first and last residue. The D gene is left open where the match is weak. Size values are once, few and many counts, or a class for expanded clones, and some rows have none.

CDR3nt: TGTGCCAGCAGCAACAGGGGGGACTATAATTCACCCCTCCACTTT
CDR3aa: CASSNRGDYNSPLHF
abundance: few
d_gene: TRBD1
len: 15
j_gene: TRBJ1-6
v_gene: TRBV9

CDR3nt: TGTGCCAGCAGCACCCGACAGGGAATTCACAATGAGCAGTTCTTC
CDR3aa: CASSTRQGIHNEQFF
abundance: many
d_gene: TRBD1
len: 15
j_gene: TRBJ2-1
v_gene: TRBV11-2

CDR3nt: TGTGCTAGCAGCTTAGGTATCGAGGGTCTCTACGAGCAGTACTTC
CDR3aa: CASSLGIEGLYEQYF
abundance: NA
d_gene: NA
len: 15
j_gene: TRBJ2-7
v_gene: TRBV7-7

CDR3nt: TGCGCCAGCAGCGCATCCGGGACTAGCACCGAGCAGTACTTC
CDR3aa: CASSASGTSTEQYF
abundance: NA
d_gene: TRBD2
len: 14
j_gene: TRBJ2-7
v_gene: TRBV5-1

CDR3nt: TGTGCCAGCAGGTCAGAAGGGGCGGGCGCTGAAGCTTTCTTT
CDR3aa: CASRSEGAGAEAFF
abundance: NA
d_gene: NA
len: 14
j_gene: TRBJ1-1
v_gene: TRBV7-6

CDR3nt: TGTGCCAGCAGCTTGGGAGAGGGGCTCTCCTACGAGCAGTACTTC
CDR3aa: CASSLGEGLSYEQYF
abundance: NA
d_gene: NA
len: 15
j_gene: TRBJ2-7
v_gene: TRBV5-1

CDR3nt: TGTGCCAGCAGCTTAGATCGGGGGGGCACTGAAGCTTTCTTT
CDR3aa: CASSLDRGGTEAFF
abundance: many
d_gene: NA
len: 14
j_gene: TRBJ1-1
v_gene: TRBV5-1

CDR3nt: TGTGCCAGCACCACCAATGGGGGAGCTGAAGCTTTCTTT
CDR3aa: CASTTNGGAEAFF
abundance: few
d_gene: NA
len: 13
j_gene: TRBJ1-1
v_gene: TRBV6-1

CDR3nt: TGTGCCAGCAGTGATAACCCAGGGAGCTCCTACAATGAGCAGTTCTTC
CDR3aa: CASSDNPGSSYNEQFF
abundance: NA
d_gene: NA
len: 16
j_gene: TRBJ2-1
v_gene: TRBV6-1

CDR3nt: TGTGCCAGCAGCGGACAGGGAGGGGGTGAAGCTTTCTTT
CDR3aa: CASSGQGGGEAFF
abundance: few
d_gene: TRBD1
len: 13
j_gene: TRBJ1-1
v_gene: TRBV6-1

CDR3nt: TGTGCCAGCAGCTTAGGCGCGGGACCCTCCCCGGGCACTGAAGCTTTCTTT
CDR3aa: CASSLGAGPSPGTEAFF
abundance: many
d_gene: NA
len: 17
j_gene: TRBJ1-1
v_gene: TRBV7-6

CDR3nt: TGTGCCAGCAGCTTAGCACCCCATACGCAGTATTTT
CDR3aa: CASSLAPHTQYF
abundance: NA
d_gene: NA
len: 12
j_gene: TRBJ2-3
v_gene: TRBV7-9

CDR3nt: TGCAGTGCCCCGGGACCCCGGGAGTCTGAAGCTTTCTTT
CDR3aa: CSAPGPRESEAFF
abundance: NA
d_gene: NA
len: 13
j_gene: TRBJ1-1
v_gene: TRBV20-1

CDR3nt: TGTGCCAGTAGTCCAACCCGGGACAGGGACACCGGGGAGCTGTTTTTT
CDR3aa: CASSPTRDRDTGELFF
abundance: few
d_gene: TRBD1
len: 16
j_gene: TRBJ2-2
v_gene: TRBV19

CDR3nt: TGCGCCAGCAGCTTGCAGGGGGCCTTCTATGGCTACACCTTC
CDR3aa: CASSLQGAFYGYTF
abundance: few
d_gene: TRBD1
len: 14
j_gene: TRBJ1-2
v_gene: TRBV5-1

CDR3nt: TGCAGTGCTAGTTTAGCGGAACAAGAGACCCAGTACTTC
CDR3aa: CSASLAEQETQYF
abundance: few
d_gene: NA
len: 13
j_gene: TRBJ2-5
v_gene: TRBV20-1

CDR3nt: TGTGCCAGCAGTTTATGGATTACAGACTTACAAGAGACCCAGTACTTC
CDR3aa: CASSLWITDLQETQYF
abundance: many
d_gene: NA
len: 16
j_gene: TRBJ2-5
v_gene: TRBV28

CDR3nt: TGTGCCAGCAGTATACAGGGGTCATCTGGAAACACCATATATTTT
CDR3aa: CASSIQGSSGNTIYF
abundance: NA
d_gene: TRBD1
len: 15
j_gene: TRBJ1-3
v_gene: TRBV6-1

CDR3nt: TGTGCCAGCAGCGCTGGGCCCGGGGGCCAAGGAGAGACCCAGTACTTC
CDR3aa: CASSAGPGGQGETQYF
abundance: few
d_gene: NA
len: 16
j_gene: TRBJ2-5
v_gene: TRBV9

CDR3nt: TGTGCCAGCAGCTCCGGGAAGTCTCGCACTGAAGCTTTCTTT
CDR3aa: CASSSGKSRTEAFF
abundance: many
d_gene: NA
len: 14
j_gene: TRBJ1-1
v_gene: TRBV7-3

CDR3nt: TGTGCCAGCAGCACCACCCTACAGGGGCCCTTCAATATGAACACTGAAGCTTTCTTT
CDR3aa: CASSTTLQGPFNMNTEAFF
abundance: few
d_gene: TRBD1
len: 19
j_gene: TRBJ1-1
v_gene: TRBV6-1

CDR3nt: TGTGCCACCTCACGCGGGCCCGGGGAGCTGTTTTTT
CDR3aa: CATSRGPGELFF
abundance: many
d_gene: NA
len: 12
j_gene: TRBJ2-2
v_gene: TRBV6-1

CDR3nt: TGTGCCAGCAGTTTTGTTCCAGTAGAGCGGGGCAATCAGCCCCAGCATTTT
CDR3aa: CASSFVPVERGNQPQHF
abundance: few
d_gene: NA
len: 17
j_gene: TRBJ1-5
v_gene: TRBV27

CDR3nt: TGTGCCAGCAGTTTCGGGGTATGGGACACCGGGGAGCTGTTTTTT
CDR3aa: CASSFGVWDTGELFF
abundance: NA
d_gene: NA
len: 15
j_gene: TRBJ2-2
v_gene: TRBV12-3/TRBV12-4

CDR3nt: TGTGCCAGCAGTAATATAGGGACCTCCGGGTGGGACATTCAGTACTTC
CDR3aa: CASSNIGTSGWDIQYF
abundance: few
d_gene: NA
len: 16
j_gene: TRBJ2-4
v_gene: TRBV28

CDR3nt: TGTGCCAGCGGGGTCTTGGGCCCCAAGGGCAATCAGCCCCAGCATTTT
CDR3aa: CASGVLGPKGNQPQHF
abundance: many
d_gene: NA
len: 16
j_gene: TRBJ1-5
v_gene: TRBV6-1

CDR3nt: TGTGCCACCAGCAGGGGACGGACAGGACTATTCAATCAGCCCCAGCATTTT
CDR3aa: CATSRGRTGLFNQPQHF
abundance: many
d_gene: TRBD1
len: 17
j_gene: TRBJ1-5
v_gene: TRBV15

CDR3nt: TGTGCCTGTCGCTCCCGGGACTACGAGCAGTACTTC
CDR3aa: CACRSRDYEQYF
abundance: few
d_gene: NA
len: 12
j_gene: TRBJ2-7
v_gene: TRBV30

CDR3nt: TGTGCCAGCAGCAACTTACAGGGCGGCGGAACCGGGGAGCTGTTTTTT
CDR3aa: CASSNLQGGGTGELFF
abundance: NA
d_gene: NA
len: 16
j_gene: TRBJ2-2
v_gene: TRBV6-4

CDR3nt: TGTGCCAGCAGCGGGACAGGGGTCTCCTATGGCTACACCTTC
CDR3aa: CASSGTGVSYGYTF
abundance: many
d_gene: TRBD1
len: 14
j_gene: TRBJ1-2
v_gene: TRBV27

CDR3nt: TGCAGTGCTAGAGTGATTGGGACAGAAAACACCGGGGAGCTGTTTTTT
CDR3aa: CSARVIGTENTGELFF
abundance: NA
d_gene: TRBD1
len: 16
j_gene: TRBJ2-2
v_gene: TRBV20-1

CDR3nt: TGCGCCAGCAGAACGACTAGCGGCCTCTACGAGCAGTACTTC
CDR3aa: CASRTTSGLYEQYF
abundance: NA
d_gene: TRBD2
len: 14
j_gene: TRBJ2-7
v_gene: TRBV10-2

CDR3nt: TGTGCCAGCAGGATCACACTAACCAGGGGGGCACTCTTCTTT
CDR3aa: CASRITLTRGALFF
abundance: many
d_gene: TRBD1
len: 14
j_gene: TRBJ1-1
v_gene: TRBV12-3/TRBV12-4

CDR3nt: TGTGCCAGCAAGTTCACAGGCACTGAAGCTTTCTTT
CDR3aa: CASKFTGTEAFF
abundance: few
d_gene: NA
len: 12
j_gene: TRBJ1-1
v_gene: TRBV6-1

CDR3nt: TGTGCCTGCAATTACAGGCGGTACTACGAGCAGTACTTC
CDR3aa: CACNYRRYYEQYF
abundance: NA
d_gene: NA
len: 13
j_gene: TRBJ2-7
v_gene: TRBV30

CDR3nt: TGTGCCAGCAGCCGCGGACTAGCAGTAGCCAAAAACATTCAGTACTTC
CDR3aa: CASSRGLAVAKNIQYF
abundance: NA
d_gene: TRBD2
len: 16
j_gene: TRBJ2-4
v_gene: TRBV3-1

CDR3nt: TGTGCCAGCAGTAGTAGCGGGAGTGAGAAGACCCAGTACTTC
CDR3aa: CASSSSGSEKTQYF
abundance: NA
d_gene: TRBD2
len: 14
j_gene: TRBJ2-5
v_gene: TRBV7-3

CDR3nt: TGTGCCAGCAGTTACCCTCGTTCAGGTAGCGGGAACTCCTACGAGCAGTACTTC
CDR3aa: CASSYPRSGSGNSYEQYF
abundance: NA
d_gene: TRBD2
len: 18
j_gene: TRBJ2-7
v_gene: TRBV6-2/TRBV6-3

CDR3nt: TGTGCCAGCAGCGTAGAGGTCGGGACCCAGGGAGAGACCCAGTACTTC
CDR3aa: CASSVEVGTQGETQYF
abundance: few
d_gene: NA
len: 16
j_gene: TRBJ2-5
v_gene: TRBV9

CDR3nt: TGTGCCAGCAGCTTGATGAGATCCGAGCAGTACTTC
CDR3aa: CASSLMRSEQYF
abundance: few
d_gene: NA
len: 12
j_gene: TRBJ2-7
v_gene: TRBV7-8

CDR3nt: TGTGCCAGCAGGACAGAAGAGACCCAGTACTTC
CDR3aa: CASRTEETQYF
abundance: NA
d_gene: NA
len: 11
j_gene: TRBJ2-5
v_gene: TRBV4-2

CDR3nt: TGTGCCAGCAGTGAGGGTAGATTCCAAGAGACCCAGTACTTC
CDR3aa: CASSEGRFQETQYF
abundance: many
d_gene: NA
len: 14
j_gene: TRBJ2-5
v_gene: TRBV6-1

CDR3nt: TGTGCCAGTAGTCCTCAGGGGCGCGAGAACACTGAAGCTTTCTTT
CDR3aa: CASSPQGRENTEAFF
abundance: NA
d_gene: NA
len: 15
j_gene: TRBJ1-1
v_gene: TRBV19

CDR3nt: TGTGCCAGCGCAGGAAACCGGGACACCGGGGAGCTGTTTTTT
CDR3aa: CASAGNRDTGELFF
abundance: few
d_gene: NA
len: 14
j_gene: TRBJ2-2
v_gene: TRBV6-1

CDR3nt: TGTGCCAGCGGACAGGGCGGCAATCAGCCCCAGCATTTT
CDR3aa: CASGQGGNQPQHF
abundance: many
d_gene: TRBD1
len: 13
j_gene: TRBJ1-5
v_gene: TRBV6-1

CDR3nt: TGTGCCAGCAGCTTGACTAGCGGGAGGCGGAATGAGCAGTTCTTC
CDR3aa: CASSLTSGRRNEQFF
abundance: NA
d_gene: TRBD2
len: 15
j_gene: TRBJ2-1
v_gene: TRBV6-1

CDR3nt: TGTGCCAGCAGTCCGAATCCTAGCGGAGGAGAGACCCAGTACTTC
CDR3aa: CASSPNPSGGETQYF
abundance: NA
d_gene: TRBD2
len: 15
j_gene: TRBJ2-5
v_gene: TRBV12-3/TRBV12-4

CDR3nt: TGTGCCTGCCGTGGGGGTAGCAATCAGCCCCAGCATTTT
CDR3aa: CACRGGSNQPQHF
abundance: many
d_gene: NA
len: 13
j_gene: TRBJ1-5
v_gene: TRBV6-1

CDR3nt: TGTGCCAGTAGTATAGGGGGATACAGCAATCAGCCCCAGCATTTT
CDR3aa: CASSIGGYSNQPQHF
abundance: NA
d_gene: NA
len: 15
j_gene: TRBJ1-5
v_gene: TRBV19

CDR3nt: TGTGCCAGCAGCTTAGTGACAGGCTACGAGCAGTACTTC
CDR3aa: CASSLVTGYEQYF
abundance: many
d_gene: NA
len: 13
j_gene: TRBJ2-7
v_gene: TRBV28

CDR3nt: TGTGCCAGCAGGACAGCCAGCTCTGGAAACACCATATATTTT
CDR3aa: CASRTASSGNTIYF
abundance: NA
d_gene: NA
len: 14
j_gene: TRBJ1-3
v_gene: TRBV7-9

CDR3nt: TGTGCCGGAGGTGGGCGGGAGAAAGAGACCCAGTACTTC
CDR3aa: CAGGGREKETQYF
abundance: many
d_gene: TRBD2
len: 13
j_gene: TRBJ2-5
v_gene: TRBV7-8

CDR3nt: TGTGCCAGCAGCTTCTCAGCCAGCTCGGGCCAGCCCCAGCATTTT
CDR3aa: CASSFSASSGQPQHF
abundance: many
d_gene: NA
len: 15
j_gene: TRBJ1-5
v_gene: TRBV5-6